The next 32 T cell receptor beta chains were all read from a single sample in a study of regulatory T cells in long-lasting Graves disease. This sample's time point: newly diagnosed GD, antithyroid drugs for less than 3 months. PBMC RNA served as the TCR library source. Arm-PCR of CDR3 regions and iRepertoire HTBI primers were used to build TCR beta libraries. From the multiplex PCR reads, TCRdb called clonotypes with MiXCR, one entry per CDR3 protein. The sample has approximately 440,000 distinct CDR3 sequences, 16% seen once. These same records also appear under a second study, on T cells in Graves' hyperthyroidism and ophthalmopathy.

This specimen was peripheral blood mononuclear cells (PBMCs), taken at new diagnosis, from a patient treated with antithyroid drugs. The receptor source for this set is a man aged 40-50 years with Graves disease.

This clonotype was picked up a small number of times. V and J are TRBV7-9 and TRBJ2-1, with 12 bases identical to TRBD2. V shed 5 bases and J 14 bases; nucleotides not matched to a gene: 13. Germline V lookup: CDR1 SEHNR, CDR2 FQNEAQ (reference sequence). The length of the CDR3 is 15 residues. DNA for the CDR3: TGTGCCAGCAGCCCTACTCTAGCGGGAGGGCCCCAGGAGTTCTTC. This encodes CASSPTLAGGPQEFF.

In its sample, this clonotype was seen many times. The chain has TRBV9 and TRBJ2-3; no firm D call. The CDR3 is 13 amino acids. Germline V gene lookup returns CDR1 SGDLS and CDR2 YYNGEE. V dropped 3 bases and J dropped 0 bases, with 5 bases sitting between them. CDR3: CASSDGSTDTQYF. The DNA of the CDR3 is TGTGCCAGCAGCGATGGGAGCACAGATACGCAGTATTTT.

On this clonotype: A much bigger clone sits one base away, suggesting this may be a read error. V is TRBV2 and J is TRBJ2-5; TRBD2 agrees at 8 bases. The germline CDR1 and CDR2 sequences are SNHLY and FYNNEI. Trimming at V came to 5 bases and at J to 12 bases, leaving 14 bases not matched to a gene. The CDR3 consists of 14 residues. Written as DNA, the CDR3 is TGTGCCAGCAGTAAAGACGGGACTAGGAGCGTCAAGTACTTC. Protein product: CASSKDGTRSVKYF.

The chain couples TRBV19 to TRBJ2-7; 11 nucleotides match TRBD2. This CDR3 has 14 residues. Germline V gene sequence: CDR1 LNHDA, CDR2 SQIVND (reference sequence). V was pared by 6 bases and J by 2 bases, with 3 bases of the junction left unmatched. The CDR3 DNA sequence: TGTGCCAGTAGGAAGACTAGCGGGGCCTACGAGCAGTACTTC. Protein product: CASRKTSGAYEQYF.

Many counts were recorded for this clonotype. The CDR3 loop reads CAWSVIQDSNEQFF. The CDR3 DNA reads as TGTGCCTGGAGCGTAATACAGGACTCTAATGAGCAGTTCTTC. The chain combines TRBV30 with TRBJ2-1; possibly TRBD1 or TRBD2 for D (5 bases each). Trimming pared 3 bases from V and 7 bases from J, leaving 16 bases between. There are 14 residues in the CDR3. Germline V gives CDR1 GTSNPN, CDR2 SVGIG (reference sequence). Full variable domain (outside the CDR3, taken from reference TRBV30 and TRBJ2-1): SQTIHQWPATLVQPVGSPLSLECTVEGTSNPNLYWYRQAAGRGLQLLFYSVGIGQISSEVPQNLSASRPQDRQFILSSKKLLLSDSGFYLCAWSVIQDSNEQFFGPGTRLTVL.

This clonotype was seen a handful of times. A much larger clonotype is one base distant, so this may be a read error. The chain recombines TRBV6-5 with TRBJ1-5, with D possibly matching TRBD1 (5 bases). Trimming pared 2 bases from V and 7 bases from J, leaving 21 bases between. The germline CDR1 and CDR2 sequences are MNHEY and SVGAGI. CDR3 size: 17 residues. The CDR3 loop reads CASSYPSTQGLRQPQHF. In nucleotides, the CDR3 is TGTGCCAGCAGTTACCCGAGTACCCAGGGTTTAAGGCAGCCCCAGCATTTT.

This clonotype was seen repeatedly, ten times or more. V and J are TRBV6-1 and TRBJ2-3; either TRBD1 or TRBD2 may fit D (5 bases each). Trimming left V 6 bases short and J 3 bases short, with 19 bases between. This CDR3 spans 16 amino acids. The germline gives CDR1 MNHNS, CDR2 SASEGT. The CDR3 here is CASSFANTGRTDTQYF. The CDR3 nucleotides read TGTGCCAGCAGCTTCGCCAACACGGGACGAACAGATACGCAGTATTTT.

This clonotype has at least ten counts. The chain is built from TRBV2 and TRBJ2-7, with a possible D match to TRBD2 (5 bases). The CDR3 extends over 12 amino acids. The ends were cut back, 6 bases at V and 9 bases at J, with 15 bases in the middle. The germline V gene encodes CDR1 SNHLY and CDR2 FYNNEI. This CDR3 reads CASSQAYRGQYF. The CDR3 coding sequence is TGTGCCAGCAGCCAAGCCTACCGGGGGCAGTACTTC.

This clonotype was recorded once. V usage is TRBV19 and J usage is TRBJ2-5; TRBD1 aligns across 8 bases. Per germline, CDR1 LNHDA and CDR2 SQIVND (reference sequence). With 5 bases clipped from V and 4 bases from J, the junction kept 6 bases outside the gene matches. The CDR3 contains 14 residues. CDR3 in DNA: TGTGCCAGTAGTCCAACTGACAGGGGAGAGACCCAGTACTTC. Its protein is CASSPTDRGETQYF. Based on the CDR3 plus reference TRBV19 and TRBJ2-5, the full variable domain is DGGITQSPKYLFRKEGQNVTLSCEQNLNHDAMYWYRQDPGQGLRLIYYSQIVNDFQKGDIAEGYSVSREKKESFPLTVTSAQKNPTAFYLCASSPTDRGETQYFGPGTRLLVL.

The chain combines TRBV18 with TRBJ1-1, with D possibly matching TRBD1 (6 bases). CDR1 and CDR2 (germline): KGHSH, LQKENI. The CDR3 spans 13 residues. Trimming took 6 bases from V and 10 from J, leaving 18 bases between them. The CDR3 DNA reads TGTGCCAGCTCTTTTGGACAGACCCGCCCAGCTTTCTTT. Translated: CASSFGQTRPAFF.

This clonotype has just a few counts. The CDR3 sequence is CASSGASGRNTGELFF. The CDR3, as DNA: TGTGCCAGCAGTGGCGCTAGCGGGAGAAACACCGGGGAGCTGTTTTTT. V gene TRBV27 combines with J gene TRBJ2-2; 10 nucleotides align to TRBD2. The CDR3 contains 16 residues. Unmatched junction bases numbered 5, after V lost 5 bases and J lost 2 bases. Looked up from germline, CDR1 is MNHEY and CDR2 is SMNVEV (reference sequence).

This clonotype was seen a handful of times. The rearrangement links TRBV6-2 or TRBV6-3 to TRBJ1-1, with 9 bases identical to TRBD1. The CDR3 length is 15 residues. The V segment lost 5 bases and the J segment 6 bases; nucleotides outside the gene matches: 10. Germline values: CDR1 MNHEY, CDR2 SVGEGT. This CDR3 reads CASSRPGTGFSEAFF. CDR3 nucleotides: TGTGCCAGCAGTCGTCCCGGGACAGGGTTTTCTGAAGCTTTCTTT.

Ten or more counts support this clonotype. The chain joins TRBV29-1 to TRBJ2-1; a possible D gene is TRBD1 (5 bases). The CDR3 extends over 12 amino acids. Between the trimmed V and J ends, which lost 3 bases and 8 bases, there was a span of 11 bases. CDR1 is SQVTM and CDR2 is ANQGSEA in the germline V gene. The CDR3 DNA reads TGCAGCGTTGATGGGCAGGGCTATGAGCAGTTCTTC. This gives the protein CSVDGQGYEQFF.

Regarding this clonotype: A much larger clone differs by one base, so this may be a read error. The gene calls are TRBV5-1 and TRBJ2-7; possible D gene TRBD1, 6 bases. The ends were cut back, 0 bases at V and 2 bases at J, with 18 bases in the middle. Germline V gene lookup returns CDR1 SGHRS and CDR2 YFSETQ. The CDR3 spans 17 residues. Here the CDR3 reads CASSLVVDKGVPYEQYF. The CDR3 DNA reads TGCGCCAGCAGCTTGGTCGTGGACAAGGGGGTCCCCTACGAGCAGTACTTC.

The genes are TRBV6-2 or TRBV6-3 and TRBJ1-5; no firm D call. Germline V gene data show CDR1 as MNHEY and CDR2 as SVGEGT. The CDR3 spans 13 residues. Between the trimmed V and J ends, which lost 6 bases and 9 bases, there was a span of 15 bases. CDR3 residues: CASSRSPESPQHF. The CDR3 DNA sequence: TGTGCCAGCAGCCGTTCCCCCGAGTCGCCCCAGCATTTT.

This clonotype appeared many times. J is TRBJ2-1 and V is TRBV18; 7 nucleotides agree with TRBD2. Germline CDR1 KGHSH, CDR2 LQKENI. V dropped 2 bases and J dropped 2; count of bases not matched to a gene: 6. There are 16 residues in the CDR3. The CDR3 region has the DNA TGTGCCAGCTCACCAGTAGTGGGAGGGGCCTACAATGAGCAGTTCTTC. As protein: CASSPVVGGAYNEQFF.

This clonotype was recorded many times. V and J are TRBV29-1 and TRBJ1-2; 7 bases agree with TRBD1. CDR1 is SQVTM and CDR2 is ANQGSEA in the germline V gene. V shed 7 bases and J 3 bases; nucleotides not matched to a gene: 17. CDR3 length: 16 residues. The CDR3 sequence is CSATGSGPGGDYGYTF. In DNA form, the CDR3 reads TGCAGCGCCACAGGCTCGGGACCAGGGGGGGACTATGGCTACACCTTC.

A remark on this clonotype: The junction departs from germline at one end; a sequencing error may be responsible. This chain links TRBV27 with TRBJ2-7; TRBD2 matches 8 bases. The germline V gene encodes CDR1 MNHEY and CDR2 SMNVEV (reference sequence). CDR3 length: 16 residues. The CDR3 region is CASSSTGTSVSSEQYF. The CDR3 coding sequence is TGTGCCAGCAGTTCCACCGGGACTAGTGTTTCCTCCGAGCAGTACTTC.

This chain uses TRBV24-1 with TRBJ1-5; the D gene is possibly TRBD1 (5 bases). The CDR3 is made up of 14 amino acids. CDR1 and CDR2 (germline): KGHDR, SFDVKD. The germline V and J ends were trimmed by 3 bases and 3 bases, with 8 bases remaining between them. This chain's CDR3 is CATSDGGDNQPQHF. The CDR3 DNA reads as TGTGCCACCAGTGATGGGGGGGACAATCAGCCCCAGCATTTT.

This CDR3 is CASREDFYNEQFF. The CDR3 DNA is TGTGCCAGCAGAGAGGACTTTTACAATGAGCAGTTCTTC. The V and J genes are TRBV25-1 and TRBJ2-1; TRBD2 might be the D (5 bases). The CDR3 extends over 13 amino acids. The V and J ends lost 6 bases and 4 bases respectively, with 10 bases between them. The germline gives CDR1 MGHDK, CDR2 SYGVNS.

Many counts were recorded for this clonotype. The chain recombines TRBV9 with TRBJ1-1; 7 bases agree with TRBD1. Trimming cost V 3 bases and J 6 bases; bases outside gene matches: 11. Germline V gives CDR1 SGDLS, CDR2 YYNGEE. This CDR3 region has 15 residues. The CDR3 sequence is CASSAHGQDGAEAFF. The DNA of the CDR3 is TGTGCCAGCAGCGCGCATGGACAGGACGGGGCTGAAGCTTTCTTT.

This clonotype was observed a few times. The chain employs TRBV12-3 or TRBV12-4 and TRBJ2-4; D gene ambiguous. Trimming pared 6 bases from V and 7 bases from J, leaving 13 bases between. The CDR3 runs 13 residues. For the CDR3, the DNA is TGTGCCAGCAGCGACACGGCGCGGAACATTCAGTACTTC. Protein product: CASSDTARNIQYF.

This clonotype was seen ten or more times. The gene calls are TRBV20-1 and TRBJ2-7; TRBD2 aligns across 11 bases. CDR3 length: 15 amino acids. V shed 3 bases, J shed 1 base, and the junction held 5 bases outside the gene matches. Germline V lookup: CDR1 DFQATT, CDR2 SNEGSKA (reference sequence). CDR3 sequence: CSASRGTSGSYEQYF. DNA of the CDR3: TGCAGTGCTAGTCGCGGGACTAGCGGTTCCTACGAGCAGTACTTC.

About this clonotype: A read error may explain this, as a much larger clone is one base away. V gene TRBV5-1 combines with J gene TRBJ2-1, with 15 bases fitting TRBD2. The V gene end was trimmed by 0 bases and the J gene end by 10 bases; junction bases not matched to a gene: 8. Per the germline V gene, CDR1 is SGHRS and CDR2 is YFSETQ. The CDR3 runs to 17 residues. The CDR3 loop is CASSLVGTSGRLNEQFF. As DNA, the CDR3 is TGCGCCAGCAGCTTGGTAGGGACTAGCGGGAGGCTCAACGAGCAGTTCTTC. The variable domain in full, completed from reference TRBV5-1 and TRBJ2-1, reads KAGVTQTPRYLIKTRGQQVTLSCSPISGHRSVSWYQQTPGQGLQFLFEYFSETQRNKGNFPGRFSGRQFSNSRSEMNVSTLELGDSALYLCASSLVGTSGRLNEQFFGPGTRLTVL.

The rearrangement joins TRBV7-2 to TRBJ1-1, with 11 nucleotides matching TRBD1. CDR3 length: 14 residues. The germline V gene has CDR1 SGHTA and CDR2 FQGNSA. Trimming removed 5 bases from V and 10 bases from J; junction bases left unmatched: 9. CDR3 region: CASSRTGGHLGAFF. Written as DNA, the CDR3 is TGTGCCAGCAGCAGGACAGGGGGCCATCTCGGAGCTTTCTTT.

This clonotype showed up many times. The chain employs TRBV7-2 and TRBJ2-5, with a weak D call TRBD1 (6 bases). This CDR3 spans 13 amino acids. The germline V gene encodes CDR1 SGHTA and CDR2 FQGNSA. The V end lost 2 bases, the J end lost 4 bases, and 8 bases lay between the germline ends. This CDR3 reads CASSLFRGETQYF. The CDR3, as DNA: TGTGCCAGCAGCTTATTCAGGGGAGAGACCCAGTACTTC.

The sample holds many counts of this clonotype. The chain uses TRBV5-1 and TRBJ2-3, with D perhaps matching TRBD1 or TRBD2 (5 bases each). There are 15 residues in the CDR3. Germline V gives CDR1 SGHRS, CDR2 YFSETQ. V was shortened by 2 bases and J by 0 bases, with 10 bases between the two germline ends. The CDR3 coding sequence is TGCGCCAGCAGCTTTGAGGGACCTAGCACAGATACGCAGTATTTT. Translation gives CASSFEGPSTDTQYF.

This clonotype was seen more than once but under ten times. This rearrangement joins TRBV7-9 to TRBJ1-6; the D is unclear. The V gene lost 1 base and the J gene lost 8 bases, with 6 bases spanning the gap. This CDR3 has 13 amino acids. Germline loops: CDR1 SEHNR, CDR2 FQNEAQ (reference sequence). The CDR3 loop reads CASSLEEYSPLHF. The CDR3, as DNA: TGTGCCAGCAGCTTAGAAGAGTATTCACCCCTCCACTTT.

The chain combines TRBV6-1 with TRBJ1-4; no firm D call. Between the trimmed V and J ends, which lost 3 bases and 6 bases, there was a span of 14 bases. CDR3 length: 15 amino acids. The germline CDR1 and CDR2 sequences are MNHNS and SASEGT. This CDR3 is CASSDQAQFHEKLFF. The DNA for the CDR3 is TGTGCCAGCAGTGATCAGGCCCAGTTCCATGAAAAACTGTTTTTT.

The chain combines TRBV7-9 with TRBJ2-2; 12 bases map to TRBD2. The junction had 6 bases not matched to a gene; V was cut back by 1 base and J by 3 bases. From germline, CDR1 is SEHNR and CDR2 FQNEAQ (reference sequence). This CDR3 contains 18 residues. The CDR3 reads CASSLVTSGRLHTGELFF. The CDR3 DNA sequence: TGTGCCAGCAGCTTAGTGACTAGCGGGAGATTACACACCGGGGAGCTGTTTTTT.

The chain joins TRBV10-1 to TRBJ2-3, with D unclear. The closer fit of TRBJ1-5 to the DNA end suggests the J call may be wrong. This CDR3 has 16 residues. Germline V gene lookup returns CDR1 WNHNN and CDR2 SYGVQD (reference sequence). Here the CDR3 DNA reads TGCGCCAGCAGTGAGAGGGCTAGCGGAAGCACAGATACGCAGCATTTT. Translating gives CASSERASGSTDTQHF.

Only a few counts were recorded for this clonotype. This chain uses TRBV5-1 with TRBJ2-3; possibly TRBD2 for D (6 bases). This CDR3 is 14 amino acids long. CDR1 is SGHRS and CDR2 is YFSETQ in the germline V gene. Between the trimmed V and J ends, which lost 5 bases and 4 bases, there was a span of 14 bases. CDR3 sequence: CASSPFSSADTQYF. CDR3 DNA: TGCGCCAGCAGTCCTTTCTCTAGCGCAGATACGCAGTATTTT.